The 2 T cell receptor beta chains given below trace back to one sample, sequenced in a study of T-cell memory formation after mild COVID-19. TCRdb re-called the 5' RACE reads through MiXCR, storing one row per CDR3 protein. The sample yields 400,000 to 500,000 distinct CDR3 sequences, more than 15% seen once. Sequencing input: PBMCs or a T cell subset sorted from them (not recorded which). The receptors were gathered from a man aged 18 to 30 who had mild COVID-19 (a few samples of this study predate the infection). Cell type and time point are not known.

The CDR3 DNA reads TGTGCCAGCAGCTGGAAGACAGGTGCTGAGCAGTTCTTC. Translation gives CASSWKTGAEQFF. The chain couples TRBV7-2 to TRBJ2-1; possible D gene TRBD1, 6 bases. This CDR3 spans 13 amino acids. Germline V gene sequence: CDR1 SGHTA, CDR2 FQGNSA. V dropped 4 bases and J dropped 9 bases, with 13 bases sitting between them.

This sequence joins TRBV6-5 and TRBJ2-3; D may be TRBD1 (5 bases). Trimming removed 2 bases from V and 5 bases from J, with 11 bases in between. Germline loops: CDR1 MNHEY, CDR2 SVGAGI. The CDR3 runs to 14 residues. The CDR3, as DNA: TGTGCCAGCAGTTACAGGGGCGTCCGAGATACGCAGTATTTT. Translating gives CASSYRGVRDTQYF.